Shown below are 32 T cell receptor beta chains from a single sample sequenced in a study of identifying expanded T cells in peripheral blood. This table comes from immunoSEQ multiplex PCR, and its TCRdb copy is limited to in-frame clones, with some not included. Among roughly 100,000 clones listed, 88% were seen once. Sequencing was performed on blood. These receptors all come from a person between 18 and 75 years old in good health.

In DNA form, the CDR3 reads TGTGCCAGCAGTTTGACAGGGAACAATCAGCCCCAGCATTTT. It yields the protein CASSLTGNNQPQHF. The chain links TRBV2 to TRBJ1-5, with TRBD1 identical over 7 bases. CDR1 is SNHLY and CDR2 is FYNNEI in the germline V gene. This CDR3 comprises 14 residues. The V gene end was trimmed by 5 bases and the J gene end by 3 bases; junction bases not matched to a gene: 4.

The V and J genes are TRBV28 and TRBJ2-3; 8 bases align to TRBD1. Germline V gene data show CDR1 as MDHEN and CDR2 as SYDVKM. V trimming: 2 bases; J trimming: 6 bases; junction bases outside the gene matches: 10. The CDR3 sequence is 16 residues long. CDR3 in amino acids: CASSLTGQGGRDTQYF. The CDR3, as DNA: TGTGCCAGCAGTTTAACCGGACAGGGTGGACGGGATACGCAGTATTTT.

The V gene is TRBV19, the J gene TRBJ2-3; D not resolved. The CDR3 consists of 17 residues. Germline values: CDR1 LNHDA, CDR2 SQIVND (reference sequence). Trimming removed 0 bases at V and 0 bases at J, with 13 bases between. CDR3 amino acids: CASSIDQAVGSTDTQYF. The CDR3 region has the DNA TGTGCCAGTAGTATAGATCAGGCTGTGGGAAGCACAGATACGCAGTATTTT.

The rearrangement uses TRBV6-6 and TRBJ2-7; tentatively, D is TRBD2 (6 bases). The CDR3 is 15 residues long. Between the trimmed V and J ends, which lost 5 bases and 6 bases, there was a span of 20 bases. Germline V gene sequence: CDR1 MNHNY, CDR2 SVGAGI (reference sequence). The CDR3 here is CASSPSGLTVGEQYF. As DNA, the CDR3 is TGTGCCAGCAGTCCAAGCGGGCTGACGGTCGGCGAGCAGTACTTC.

The CDR3 DNA is TGTGCCAGCAGCTTAAGTCGAGGACAGGGGAACACTGAAGCTTTCTTT. Translating it yields CASSLSRGQGNTEAFF. This chain uses TRBV11-2 with TRBJ1-1; 8 nucleotides align to TRBD1. The V segment lost 2 bases and the J segment 1 base; nucleotides outside the gene matches: 6. CDR3 length equals 16 residues. Per the germline V gene, CDR1 is SGHAT and CDR2 is FQNNGV. Combining the CDR3 with reference TRBV11-2 and TRBJ1-1 gives the whole variable domain EAGVAQSPRYKIIEKRQSVAFWCNPISGHATLYWYQQILGQGPKLLIQFQNNGVVDDSQLPKDRFSAERLKGVDSTLKIQPAKLEDSAVYLCASSLSRGQGNTEAFFGQGTRLTVV.

This chain links TRBV28 with TRBJ2-7; D possibly matches TRBD1 or TRBD2 (6 bases each). The CDR3 extends over 14 amino acids. The germline V and J ends were trimmed by 5 bases and 0 bases, with 11 bases remaining between them. Per the germline V gene, CDR1 is MDHEN and CDR2 is SYDVKM. CDR3 sequence: CASSGGGGSYEQYF. In DNA, the CDR3 is TGTGCCAGCAGTGGCGGAGGGGGCTCCTACGAGCAGTACTTC.

The table lists this clone with a count of one. The CDR3 spells CASSLVGYTQYF. CDR3 nucleotide sequence: TGTGCCAGCAGCTTAGTTGGGTATACGCAGTATTTT. This chain connects TRBV7-8 to TRBJ2-3; no clear D. Germline V gene lookup returns CDR1 SGHVS and CDR2 FQNEAQ. V dropped 1 base and J dropped 7 bases, with 6 bases sitting between them. The CDR3 has 12 residues.

A few counts support this clone. The CDR3 is CAWSVRWNYGYTF. Written as DNA, the CDR3 is TGTGCCTGGAGTGTACGATGGAACTATGGCTACACCTTC. The genes are TRBV30 and TRBJ1-2; D call uncertain. This CDR3 comprises 13 residues. The V end lost 0 bases, the J end lost 2 bases, and 7 bases lay between the germline ends. The germline V gene encodes CDR1 GTSNPN and CDR2 SVGIG (reference sequence).

V usage is TRBV7-7 and J usage is TRBJ2-2, with D hard to call. The CDR3 contains 13 residues. The V gene lost 2 bases and the J gene lost 4 bases, with 5 bases spanning the gap. In germline, CDR1 is SSHAT, CDR2 FNYEAQ (reference sequence). The CDR3 nucleotides are TGTGCCAGCAGCTTACAACGCACCGGGGAGCTGTTTTTT. Protein sequence: CASSLQRTGELFF.

The chain carries TRBV7-2 and TRBJ1-1; D ambiguous. The CDR3 has 14 amino acids. Germline CDR1 reads SGHTA; CDR2 reads FQGNSA. Trimming left V 5 bases short and J 5 bases short, with 15 bases between. The CDR3 reads CASSPGPGRTEAFF. In DNA, the CDR3 is TGTGCCAGCAGCCCGGGCCCGGGAAGGACTGAAGCTTTCTTT.

This clone is a singleton in its sample. The V call is TRBV6-6, the J call TRBJ2-7; 10 nucleotides line up with TRBD1. With 1 base clipped from V and 12 bases from J, the junction kept 12 bases outside the gene matches. The CDR3 runs to 15 residues. The germline gives CDR1 MNHNY, CDR2 SVGAGI (reference sequence). The CDR3 sequence is CASSYFPGTGEGPYF. DNA of the CDR3: TGTGCCAGCAGTTACTTCCCCGGGACAGGGGAAGGGCCGTACTTC.

The chain is built from TRBV7-4 and TRBJ2-7, with TRBD2 matching over 10 bases. Germline values: CDR1 SGHVT, CDR2 SQSDAQ. The V segment lost 6 bases and the J segment 4 bases; nucleotides outside the gene matches: 9. The CDR3 covers 15 residues. CDR3: CASRYRLAGDYEQYF. The CDR3 coding sequence is TGTGCCAGCAGGTATCGTCTAGCGGGAGATTACGAGCAGTACTTC.

The table lists this clone with a count of one. V is TRBV5-4 and J is TRBJ2-7, with D perhaps TRBD1 or TRBD2 (6 bases each). The germline V gene has CDR1 SGHNT and CDR2 YYREEE (reference sequence). The CDR3 has 14 residues. V shed 3 bases and J shed 2 bases, with 12 bases lying between them. CDR3 sequence reads: CASSWGDTAYEQYF. The CDR3 DNA sequence: TGTGCCAGCAGCTGGGGGGACACAGCCTACGAGCAGTACTTC.

The chain combines TRBV19 with TRBJ2-2; D perhaps matches TRBD1 (6 bases). CDR3 length equals 15 residues. The ends were cut back, 4 bases at V and 0 bases at J, with 9 bases in the middle. The germline V gene encodes CDR1 LNHDA and CDR2 SQIVND (reference sequence). This chain's CDR3 is CASSRHRANTGELFF. CDR3 sequence (DNA): TGTGCCAGTAGTAGACACAGGGCGAACACCGGGGAGCTGTTTTTT.

The sample holds a few counts of this clone. V and J are TRBV29-1 and TRBJ1-2; 8 nucleotides match TRBD1. The CDR3 loop spans 12 amino acids. The trim removed 6 bases at V and 6 bases at J, leaving 6 bases unmatched. Germline V gives CDR1 SQVTM, CDR2 ANQGSEA. CDR3 sequence reads: CSVPDRGDGYTF. The CDR3 region has the DNA TGCAGCGTCCCCGACAGGGGTGATGGCTACACCTTC.

The chain joins TRBV28 to TRBJ2-1, with a weak D call TRBD1 (5 bases). Germline V gene lookup returns CDR1 MDHEN and CDR2 SYDVKM. Between the trimmed V and J ends, which lost 5 bases and 7 bases, there was a span of 18 bases. The CDR3 runs to 15 residues. The CDR3 spells CASSGFILGQNEQFF. CDR3 sequence (DNA): TGTGCCAGCAGTGGGTTTATCTTGGGGCAAAATGAGCAGTTCTTC.

V is TRBV19 and J is TRBJ2-7; 8 bases agree with TRBD1. CDR1 is LNHDA, CDR2 SQIVND, per germline (reference sequence). The CDR3 covers 14 residues. V shed 6 bases, J shed 6 bases, and the junction held 10 bases outside the gene matches. The CDR3 DNA is TGTGCCAGTAGCCCTGGCGGGACAGGACTCGAGCAGTACTTC. Translated, it gives CASSPGGTGLEQYF.

The chain is built from TRBV18 and TRBJ2-5; TRBD1 matches 9 bases. J lost 3 bases, V lost 3 bases, and 8 bases had no gene match. CDR3 size: 16 residues. CDR1 is KGHSH and CDR2 is LQKENI in the germline V gene. CDR3 DNA sequence: TGTGCCAGCTCACCCCTGGGACAGGGAGGAGAAGAGACCCAGTACTTC. It is translated as CASSPLGQGGEETQYF. Together with reference TRBV18 and TRBJ2-5, the CDR3 gives the full variable domain: NAGVMQNPRHLVRRRGQEARLRCSPMKGHSHVYWYRQLPEEGLKFMVYLQKENIIDESGMPKERFSAEFPKEGPSILRIQQVVRGDSAAYFCASSPLGQGGEETQYFGPGTRLLVL.

This chain uses TRBV28 with TRBJ1-5; D remains unclear. This CDR3 has 15 residues. From germline, CDR1 is MDHEN and CDR2 SYDVKM. Trimming removed 3 bases from V and 1 base from J, with 10 bases in between. Here the CDR3 reads CASSFRQRSNQPQHF. CDR3 coding DNA: TGTGCCAGCAGTTTCCGCCAAAGGAGCAATCAGCCCCAGCATTTT. Full variable domain (rest looked up from reference TRBV28 and TRBJ1-5): DVKVTQSSRYLVKRTGEKVFLECVQDMDHENMFWYRQDPGLGLRLIYFSYDVKMKEKGDIPEGYSVSREKKERFSLILESASTNQTSMYLCASSFRQRSNQPQHFGDGTRLSIL.

This clone was seen more than once but under ten times. The chain joins TRBV19 to TRBJ2-2, with 8 positions matching TRBD2. V shed 5 bases and J 4 bases; nucleotides not matched to a gene: 9. CDR3 length: 16 residues. The germline V gene has CDR1 LNHDA and CDR2 SQIVND (reference sequence). This CDR3 reads CASSLSGGISTGELFF. Here the CDR3 DNA reads TGTGCCAGTAGTCTGTCGGGAGGGATTTCCACCGGGGAGCTGTTTTTT.

This sequence joins TRBV14 and TRBJ2-7; D uncertain. From germline, CDR1 is SGHDN and CDR2 FVKESK. The CDR3 length is 12 residues. Trimming shortened V by 2 bases and J by 10 bases, and 12 bases separated the two germline ends. CDR3 nucleotides: TGTGCCAGCAGCCAATATGGAAGGGCCCAGTACTTC. Its protein is CASSQYGRAQYF. Drawing the rest from reference TRBV14 and TRBJ2-7, the complete variable domain is EAGVTQFPSHSVIEKGQTVTLRCDPISGHDNLYWYRRVMGKEIKFLLHFVKESKQDESGMPNNRFLAERTGGTYSTLKVQPAELEDSGVYFCASSQYGRAQYFGPGTRLTVT.

This clone came up a few times. The chain couples TRBV6-1 to TRBJ1-2; 8 nucleotides line up with TRBD1. This CDR3 contains 13 residues. V gave up 5 bases and J gave up 5 bases; unmatched junction bases: 4. CDR1 is MNHNS, CDR2 SASEGT, per germline. CDR3 loop: CASSLDREYGYTF. CDR3 bases: TGTGCCAGCAGTCTGGACAGGGAGTATGGCTACACCTTC.

In its sample, this clone was seen once. CDR3 residues: CASSQGQGSAGELFF. The CDR3, as DNA: TGCGCCAGCAGTCAGGGGCAGGGAAGTGCCGGGGAGCTGTTTTTT. The V call is TRBV5-1, the J call TRBJ2-2; a possible D gene is TRBD1 (6 bases). Trimming stripped 5 bases from V and 6 bases from J, with 17 bases between. The length of the CDR3 is 15 residues. CDR1 and CDR2 (germline): SGHRS, YFSETQ.

The CDR3 DNA reads TGCGCCAGCAGCCCCGCCCGAAGCGGACAGGGGGCTGAAAAACTGTTTTTT. As protein: CASSPARSGQGAEKLFF. V usage is TRBV5-1 and J usage is TRBJ1-4; 11 bases agree with TRBD1. Germline CDR1 and CDR2: SGHRS and YFSETQ. This CDR3 has 17 amino acids. Trimming took 4 bases from V and 7 from J; bases not matched to a gene: 12.

The rearrangement uses TRBV5-6 and TRBJ1-2; D might be TRBD1 (6 bases). Germline V gene data show CDR1 as SGHDT and CDR2 as YYEEEE. CDR3 length: 13 amino acids. Deletions cut 9 bases from V and 6 bases from J, with 18 bases between. CDR3 coding DNA: TGTGCCACTCGTCAGGGGCTGTCAGATGGCTACACCTTC. Translating gives CATRQGLSDGYTF.

V is TRBV6-6 and J is TRBJ2-7, with D perhaps TRBD1 (5 bases). Per the germline V gene, CDR1 is MNHNY and CDR2 is SVGAGI (reference sequence). With 5 bases removed from V and 0 bases from J, the gap between germline ends came to 14 bases. The length of the CDR3 is 15 residues. CDR3 sequence (DNA): TGTGCCAGCAGTCCAGCAGGGCCAAGCTCCTACGAGCAGTACTTC. Its protein product is CASSPAGPSSYEQYF.

The rearrangement links TRBV20-1 to TRBJ1-4, with D possibly being TRBD1 (6 bases). Germline V gene lookup returns CDR1 DFQATT and CDR2 SNEGSKA (reference sequence). V shed 6 bases and J shed 5 bases, with 7 bases lying between them. This CDR3 contains 11 residues. The DNA of the CDR3 is TGCAGTGCAGGGGGAAATGAAAAACTGTTTTTT. This translates into CSAGGNEKLFF.

The rearrangement links TRBV4-2 to TRBJ1-5, with 8 bases aligning to TRBD1. Trimming removed 10 bases from V and 4 bases from J; junction bases left unmatched: 15. This CDR3 comprises 16 residues. Germline V gene lookup returns CDR1 LGHNA and CDR2 YNFKEQ. CDR3: CATSLTGTGGNQPQHF. For the CDR3, the DNA is TGTGCCACCTCACTTACCGGGACAGGAGGGAATCAGCCCCAGCATTTT.

The chain recombines TRBV29-1 with TRBJ1-2; perhaps TRBD1 as D (6 bases). The V gene's germline CDR1 is SQVTM and CDR2 ANQGSEA. The CDR3 spans 14 residues. Trimming removed 2 bases from V and 2 bases from J, with 12 bases in between. This CDR3 is CSVEMGHLNYGYTF. The CDR3 DNA follows: TGCAGCGTTGAAATGGGACACCTAAACTATGGCTACACCTTC.

The chain is built from TRBV21-1 and TRBJ2-7. TRBV21-1 is given as a pseudogene. This CDR3 is built from 14 residues. CDR3 nucleotides: TGTGCCGGACGCAAGGGGGGCGCATTCTACGAGCAGTACTTC. It codes for CAGRKGGAFYEQYF.

The chain is built from TRBV2 and TRBJ2-2; D is perhaps TRBD2 (7 bases). CDR3 length equals 16 residues. Germline V lookup: CDR1 SNHLY, CDR2 FYNNEI. The V gene lost 3 bases and the J gene lost 3 bases, with 14 bases spanning the gap. CDR3 in amino acids: CASSDVAGADTGELFF. DNA of the CDR3: TGTGCCAGCAGTGATGTGGCGGGGGCCGACACCGGGGAGCTGTTTTTT.

The chain joins TRBV25-1 to TRBJ2-6; 8 bases align to TRBD1. The CDR3 sequence is 16 residues long. Germline CDR1 MGHDK, CDR2 SYGVNS. The junction had 4 bases not matched to a gene; V was cut back by 4 bases and J by 2 bases. As DNA, the CDR3 is TGTGCCAGCAGTGGATTACAGGGGGCTGGGGCCAACGTCCTGACTTTC. It yields the protein CASSGLQGAGANVLTF.